This T cell receptor (beta chain) was obtained from a study of T cells after yellow fever vaccination. Study in general: SMART-Seq v4 Ultra Low Input served to prepare low-cell-number fractions.

In TCRdb, the 5' RACE reads were re-called with MiXCR into one record per CDR3 protein. The sample includes around 350,000 distinct CDR3 sequences, more than 9% of them seen just once. Trimming stripped 7 bases from V and 1 base from J, with 9 bases between. The germline V gene encodes CDR1 SGHDT and CDR2 YYEEEE. The length of the CDR3 is 13 residues. This receptor was obtained from a man younger than 35 who received the YFV17D yellow fever vaccine. The source was PBMCs, collected on the day of the first yellow fever vaccination. The chain combines TRBV5-6 with TRBJ2-4, with D uncertain. The CDR3: CASERAAKNIQYF. CDR3 sequence (DNA): TGTGCCAGCGAAAGGGCTGCCAAAAACATTCAGTACTTC.